Below are 5 T cell receptor beta chains sequenced from a single sample in a study of long-term antiretroviral therapy in people with HIV. An immunoSEQ assay, version v3.0, was performed at survey level. Produced via immunoSEQ multiplex PCR; TCRdb's table is partial and in-frame only. The sample holds more than 20,000 clones, 65% to 90% seen once. Sequenced material: unsorted PBMCs, taken at the start of antiretroviral therapy, before treatment. These receptors were taken from a woman in her late teens or twenties with HIV.

This rearrangement joins TRBV2 to TRBJ1-1, with a weak D call TRBD1 (5 bases). The CDR3 runs 15 residues. V was trimmed by 3 bases and J by 1 base, leaving 12 bases between them. Germline-derived CDR1 and CDR2 are SNHLY and FYNNEI. CDR3 bases: TGTGCCAGCAGTGATGAGGGGACCTCGAACACTGAAGCTTTCTTT. Amino acids: CASSDEGTSNTEAFF.

The chain recombines TRBV5-1 with TRBJ2-3; D is perhaps TRBD2 (6 bases). The CDR3 runs to 17 residues. Germline loops: CDR1 SGHRS, CDR2 YFSETQ. Trimming shortened V by 4 bases and J by 1 base, and 19 bases separated the two germline ends. The CDR3: CASSEEGLGFGTDTQYF. For the CDR3, the DNA is TGCGCCAGCAGCGAGGAGGGGTTGGGCTTCGGCACAGATACGCAGTATTTT. The full variable domain, completed using reference TRBV5-1 and TRBJ2-3, is KAGVTQTPRYLIKTRGQQVTLSCSPISGHRSVSWYQQTPGQGLQFLFEYFSETQRNKGNFPGRFSGRQFSNSRSEMNVSTLELGDSALYLCASSEEGLGFGTDTQYFGPGTRLTVL.

The V gene is TRBV15, the J gene TRBJ2-3, with 8 bases identical to TRBD2. V trimming: 10 bases; J trimming: 1 base; junction bases outside the gene matches: 10. This CDR3 is built from 15 residues. Germline lookup yields CDR1 LNHNV and CDR2 YYDKDF (reference sequence). CDR3 in amino acids: CASRKAGEGTDTQYF. The CDR3 bases are TGTGCCAGCAGGAAAGCGGGAGAGGGCACAGATACGCAGTATTTT.

This clone came up once. V usage is TRBV5-1 and J usage is TRBJ1-1; D uncertain. Trimming stripped 0 bases from V and 3 bases from J, with 9 bases between. The CDR3 is 14 residues long. Germline V gene data show CDR1 as SGHRS and CDR2 as YFSETQ. CDR3 nucleotides: TGCGCCAGCAGCTTGGGTTGGATGGACACTGAAGCTTTCTTT. Its protein is CASSLGWMDTEAFF.

V and J are TRBV18 and TRBJ1-2; D remains ambiguous. Germline V lookup: CDR1 KGHSH, CDR2 LQKENI. V was trimmed by 3 bases and J by 4 bases, leaving 18 bases between them. This CDR3 region has 16 residues. The CDR3 DNA is TGTGCCAGCTCACCCTCGTCTGGCACCCCTGGCTATGGCTACACCTTC. This encodes CASSPSSGTPGYGYTF.